This is a list of T cell receptor beta chains from one sample in a study of blood T cell repertoires in COVID-19. The method was immunoSEQ multiplex PCR; TCRdb's version includes in-frame clones alone and lacks a portion of them. Among 150,000 to 200,000 clones listed, around nine tenths were seen once. The specimen was peripheral blood. All receptors come from a man aged 50-59 years with acute or convalescent COVID-19. The CDR3 runs from the conserved cysteine through the conserved F or W. The D gene is left open where the match is weak. Some rows mark clone size as missing; the rest say once, few, many or name a class of expanded clone.

CDR3 protein: CAWSVQGGNTIYF
CDR3 DNA: TGTGCCTGGAGTGTGCAGGGAGGAAACACCATATATTTT
V gene: TRBV30
CDR3 length: 13
J gene: TRBJ1-3
clone size: NA
D gene: NA

CDR3 protein: CASSMTGIGQPQHF
CDR3 DNA: TGTGCCAGTAGTATGACAGGGATTGGCCAGCCCCAGCATTTT
V gene: TRBV19
CDR3 length: 14
J gene: TRBJ1-5
clone size: NA
D gene: TRBD1

CDR3 protein: CASSLNPPGLAGTYNEQFF
CDR3 DNA: TGTGCCAGCAGCTTAAATCCGCCGGGACTAGCGGGAACCTACAATGAGCAGTTCTTC
V gene: TRBV7-3
CDR3 length: 19
J gene: TRBJ2-1
clone size: NA
D gene: TRBD2

CDR3 protein: CASSYSMGGGYYGYTF
CDR3 DNA: TGTGCCAGCAGTTACTCGATGGGAGGGGGATACTATGGCTACACCTTC
V gene: TRBV6-5
CDR3 length: 16
J gene: TRBJ1-2
clone size: once
D gene: NA

CDR3 protein: CASSQEIGRGRETQYF
CDR3 DNA: TGTGCCAGCAGCCAAGAAATCGGAAGGGGCCGGGAGACCCAGTACTTC
V gene: TRBV14
CDR3 length: 16
J gene: TRBJ2-5
clone size: NA
D gene: NA

CDR3 protein: CASSRNQGIRTGELFF
CDR3 DNA: TGTGCCAGCAGCCGGAACCAGGGGATTAGGACCGGGGAGCTGTTTTTT
V gene: TRBV7-2
CDR3 length: 16
J gene: TRBJ2-2
clone size: NA
D gene: NA

CDR3 protein: CASSPFNSNQPQHF
CDR3 DNA: TGTGCCAGCAGCCCGTTTAATAGCAATCAGCCCCAGCATTTT
V gene: TRBV27
CDR3 length: 14
J gene: TRBJ1-5
clone size: once
D gene: NA

CDR3 protein: CASSFGVNQPQHF
CDR3 DNA: TGTGCCAGCAGTTTTGGAGTCAATCAGCCCCAGCATTTT
V gene: TRBV27
CDR3 length: 13
J gene: TRBJ1-5
clone size: NA
D gene: NA

CDR3 protein: CASRPTGALGEAFF
CDR3 DNA: TGTGCCAGCAGACCGACAGGGGCCCTGGGTGAAGCTTTCTTT
V gene: TRBV28
CDR3 length: 14
J gene: TRBJ1-1
clone size: NA
D gene: TRBD1

CDR3 protein: CASSAATSGKYEQYF
CDR3 DNA: TGTGCCAGCAGCGCTGCGACTAGCGGGAAGTACGAGCAGTACTTC
V gene: TRBV3-1/TRBV3-2
CDR3 length: 15
J gene: TRBJ2-7
clone size: NA
D gene: TRBD2

CDR3 protein: CASSISRGLETGELFF
CDR3 DNA: TGTGCCAGTAGTATAAGTAGGGGCTTAGAGACCGGGGAGCTGTTTTTT
V gene: TRBV19
CDR3 length: 16
J gene: TRBJ2-2
clone size: NA
D gene: NA

CDR3 protein: CASSPGGARGYTF
CDR3 DNA: TGTGCCAGCAGCCCGGGGGGGGCGCGAGGCTACACCTTC
V gene: TRBV5-5
CDR3 length: 13
J gene: TRBJ1-2
clone size: NA
D gene: NA

CDR3 protein: CAWGQGLAKNIQYF
CDR3 DNA: TGTGCCTGGGGACAGGGCTTAGCCAAAAACATTCAGTACTTC
V gene: TRBV30
CDR3 length: 14
J gene: TRBJ2-4
clone size: NA
D gene: TRBD1

CDR3 protein: CASTQQGYGVTEAFF
CDR3 DNA: TGTGCCAGCACCCAGCAGGGGTATGGGGTAACTGAAGCTTTCTTT
V gene: TRBV6-5
CDR3 length: 15
J gene: TRBJ1-1
clone size: NA
D gene: NA

CDR3 protein: CAISGGQTDTQYF
CDR3 DNA: TGTGCCATCAGTGGGGGCCAGACAGATACGCAGTATTTT
V gene: TRBV10-3
CDR3 length: 13
J gene: TRBJ2-3
clone size: NA
D gene: NA

CDR3 protein: CASSLAVYGGYNSYEQYF
CDR3 DNA: TGTGCCAGCAGCTTAGCGGTCTATGGCGGGTATAACTCCTACGAGCAGTACTTC
V gene: TRBV7-2
CDR3 length: 18
J gene: TRBJ2-7
clone size: NA
D gene: NA

CDR3 protein: CASSAEALDWKTQYF
CDR3 DNA: TGTGCCAGCAGCGCAGAAGCACTAGACTGGAAGACCCAGTACTTC
V gene: TRBV9
CDR3 length: 15
J gene: TRBJ2-5
clone size: NA
D gene: NA

CDR3 protein: CASKPGQLYEQYF
CDR3 DNA: TGTGCCAGCAAACCGGGACAGCTCTACGAGCAGTACTTC
V gene: TRBV6-1
CDR3 length: 13
J gene: TRBJ2-7
clone size: NA
D gene: TRBD1

CDR3 protein: CASGSTSGVRFSTDTQYF
CDR3 DNA: TGCGCCAGTGGGTCGACTAGCGGGGTCAGATTTAGCACAGATACGCAGTATTTT
V gene: TRBV5-1
CDR3 length: 18
J gene: TRBJ2-3
clone size: few
D gene: TRBD2

CDR3 protein: CASSPTGGGETQYF
CDR3 DNA: TGTGCCAGCAGCCCGACAGGGGGAGGGGAGACCCAGTACTTC
V gene: TRBV14
CDR3 length: 14
J gene: TRBJ2-5
clone size: NA
D gene: TRBD1

CDR3 protein: CASSGDRGFEKLFF
CDR3 DNA: TGTGCCAGCAGTGGGGACAGGGGATTTGAAAAACTGTTTTTT
V gene: TRBV2
CDR3 length: 14
J gene: TRBJ1-4
clone size: NA
D gene: TRBD1

CDR3 protein: CASSFEGGNEQFF
CDR3 DNA: TGCGCCAGCAGCTTCGAGGGAGGGAATGAGCAGTTCTTC
V gene: TRBV5-1
CDR3 length: 13
J gene: TRBJ2-1
clone size: NA
D gene: TRBD2

CDR3 protein: CASSPTSGSEGRQYF
CDR3 DNA: TGTGCCAGCTCACCCACTAGCGGGAGTGAAGGGAGGCAGTACTTC
V gene: TRBV18
CDR3 length: 15
J gene: TRBJ2-7
clone size: NA
D gene: TRBD2

CDR3 protein: CASTTPGRGTTEQYF
CDR3 DNA: TGTGCCAGCACCACCCCAGGGCGCGGGACGACCGAGCAGTACTTC
V gene: TRBV28
CDR3 length: 15
J gene: TRBJ2-7
clone size: NA
D gene: NA

CDR3 protein: CASSLDGGTPMDEQFF
CDR3 DNA: TGTGCCAGCAGCTTAGACGGGGGGACACCCATGGATGAGCAGTTCTTC
V gene: TRBV7-9
CDR3 length: 16
J gene: TRBJ2-1
clone size: NA
D gene: NA

CDR3 protein: CASSEISSIVDRNEQYF
CDR3 DNA: TGCGCCAGCAGTGAAATCAGTTCAATCGTAGACAGAAACGAGCAGTACTTC
V gene: TRBV10-1
CDR3 length: 17
J gene: TRBJ2-7
clone size: NA
D gene: NA

CDR3 protein: CASSDSSSGRARFF
CDR3 DNA: TGTGCCAGCAGTGACTCTTCTAGCGGGAGGGCCCGGTTCTTC
V gene: TRBV6-2/TRBV6-3
CDR3 length: 14
J gene: TRBJ2-1
clone size: NA
D gene: TRBD2

CDR3 protein: CASSVTGVHQNQPQHF
CDR3 DNA: TGTGCCAGCAGTGTAACAGGGGTGCACCAAAATCAGCCCCAGCATTTT
V gene: TRBV6-1
CDR3 length: 16
J gene: TRBJ1-5
clone size: once
D gene: TRBD1

CDR3 protein: CASSLFRAYEAFF
CDR3 DNA: TGTGCCAGCAGCTTATTCAGGGCTTATGAAGCTTTCTTT
V gene: TRBV7-8
CDR3 length: 13
J gene: TRBJ1-1
clone size: once
D gene: NA

CDR3 protein: CASSFGQGRSPLHF
CDR3 DNA: TGTGCCAGCAGTTTCGGGCAGGGGCGTTCACCCCTCCACTTT
V gene: TRBV27
CDR3 length: 14
J gene: TRBJ1-6
clone size: once
D gene: NA

CDR3 protein: CASSSSLGGYSNQPQHF
CDR3 DNA: TGTGCCAGTAGTAGTTCCCTGGGAGGGTATAGCAATCAGCCCCAGCATTTT
V gene: TRBV19
CDR3 length: 17
J gene: TRBJ1-5
clone size: NA
D gene: NA

CDR3 protein: CASRRTGALYGYTF
CDR3 DNA: TGTGCCAGTAGAAGGACAGGGGCCCTCTATGGCTACACCTTC
V gene: TRBV19
CDR3 length: 14
J gene: TRBJ1-2
clone size: NA
D gene: TRBD1

CDR3 protein: CASSDTDSSYNEQFF
CDR3 DNA: TGTGCCAGCAGTGACACCGACAGCTCCTACAATGAGCAGTTCTTC
V gene: TRBV6-4
CDR3 length: 15
J gene: TRBJ2-1
clone size: NA
D gene: NA

CDR3 protein: CASSQDQQLSTGELFF
CDR3 DNA: TGCGCCAGCAGCCAAGACCAACAGTTAAGCACCGGGGAGCTGTTTTTT
V gene: TRBV4-3
CDR3 length: 16
J gene: TRBJ2-2
clone size: NA
D gene: NA

CDR3 protein: CASSLADRGSGNTIYF
CDR3 DNA: TGTGCCAGCAGCTTGGCAGACAGGGGGAGCGGAAACACCATATATTTT
V gene: TRBV5-4
CDR3 length: 16
J gene: TRBJ1-3
clone size: NA
D gene: TRBD1

CDR3 protein: CASSLLAGRFSYTF
CDR3 DNA: TGTGCCAGCAGTCTGTTAGCAGGGAGGTTTAGCTACACCTTC
V gene: TRBV28
CDR3 length: 14
J gene: TRBJ1-2
clone size: NA
D gene: NA

CDR3 protein: CASRGGGATNEKLFF
CDR3 DNA: TGTGCCAGCAGAGGAGGAGGTGCAACTAATGAAAAACTGTTTTTT
V gene: TRBV6-6
CDR3 length: 15
J gene: TRBJ1-4
clone size: NA
D gene: NA

CDR3 protein: CASSLRSGGADTQYF
CDR3 DNA: TGCGCCAGCAGCCTCAGAAGCGGGGGGGCTGATACGCAGTATTTT
V gene: TRBV4-1
CDR3 length: 15
J gene: TRBJ2-3
clone size: NA
D gene: TRBD2

CDR3 protein: CASSHSGTGGDTQYF
CDR3 DNA: TGCGCCAGCAGCCATTCCGGGACAGGGGGGGATACGCAGTATTTT
V gene: TRBV4-3
CDR3 length: 15
J gene: TRBJ2-3
clone size: once
D gene: TRBD1

CDR3 protein: CASSLIQGALDTQYF
CDR3 DNA: TGTGCCAGCAGTTTAATACAGGGGGCTTTAGATACGCAGTATTTT
V gene: TRBV27
CDR3 length: 15
J gene: TRBJ2-3
clone size: NA
D gene: TRBD1

CDR3 protein: CASSMSAASSYNSPLHF
CDR3 DNA: TGTGCCAGTAGTATGTCGGCAGCGAGCTCCTATAATTCACCCCTCCACTTT
V gene: TRBV19
CDR3 length: 17
J gene: TRBJ1-6
clone size: NA
D gene: NA

CDR3 protein: CASSTPGQGYTGELFF
CDR3 DNA: TGTGCCAGCAGTACCCCGGGACAGGGGTATACCGGGGAGCTGTTTTTT
V gene: TRBV28
CDR3 length: 16
J gene: TRBJ2-2
clone size: NA
D gene: TRBD1

CDR3 protein: CASRSGTLGRDEQFF
CDR3 DNA: TGTGCCAGCAGGAGCGGGACCTTAGGGCGTGATGAGCAGTTCTTC
V gene: TRBV27
CDR3 length: 15
J gene: TRBJ2-1
clone size: few
D gene: TRBD2